These 8 T cell receptor beta chains were all obtained from the same sample, sequenced in a study of CD8 T cells in ankylosing spondylitis. These receptors' antigens are unknown. Whole-study findings and limits: One TCR beta motif, made up of several highly homologous variants, appeared characteristic of ankylosing spondylitis blood.

A single record per CDR3 protein comes from TCRdb applying MiXCR to the 5' RACE reads. The sample consists of 700,000 or so distinct CDR3 sequences, roughly 19% of them appearing once. The sequenced material came from blood, either unsorted or a sorted T cell fraction (not recorded which). These receptors all stem from a male donor with ankylosing spondylitis.

The chain joins TRBV7-2 to TRBJ2-7, with D tentatively TRBD1 (6 bases). The CDR3 length is 13 residues. Germline lookup yields CDR1 SGHTA and CDR2 FQGNSA. The V and J ends lost 5 bases and 3 bases respectively, with 11 bases between them. DNA for the CDR3: TGTGCCAGCAGCAGATTGACAGGCTACGAGCAGTACTTC. It is translated as CASSRLTGYEQYF.

J is TRBJ2-7 and V is TRBV20-1; TRBD1 matches 8 bases. The ends lost 3 bases at V and 8 bases at J; junction bases unmatched: 6. The CDR3 is 12 residues long. The germline V gene has CDR1 DFQATT and CDR2 SNEGSKA (reference sequence). Here the CDR3 DNA reads TGCAGTGCTAGCGATGGACAGGGACAGCAGTACTTC. Translating gives CSASDGQGQQYF.

The rearrangement uses TRBV20-1 and TRBJ2-3; possibly TRBD1 for D (6 bases). The germline V gene encodes CDR1 DFQATT and CDR2 SNEGSKA (reference sequence). This CDR3 is 15 amino acids long. The V and J ends lost 0 bases and 1 base respectively, with 11 bases between them. DNA for the CDR3: TGCAGTGCTAGAGATCGGAAGGGGGGCACAGATACGCAGTATTTT. Translated, it gives CSARDRKGGTDTQYF.

J is TRBJ2-1 and V is TRBV27; TRBD2 aligns across 8 bases. Germline V gives CDR1 MNHEY, CDR2 SMNVEV (reference sequence). The junction had 7 bases not matched to a gene; V was cut back by 10 bases and J by 2 bases. The CDR3 sequence is 14 residues long. The CDR3 is CATPGLGAYNEQFF. The CDR3 region has the DNA TGTGCCACCCCGGGACTAGGAGCCTACAATGAGCAGTTCTTC.

This clonotype was seen a handful of times. This sequence joins TRBV4-1 and TRBJ1-1; 9 bases agree with TRBD1. In germline, CDR1 is MGHRA, CDR2 YSYEKL. Losses at the gene ends were 2 bases for V and 5 bases for J; bases not matched to a gene: 6. The CDR3 length is 15 residues. This CDR3 is CASSQFTGGPTEAFF. In DNA form, the CDR3 reads TGCGCCAGCAGCCAATTTACAGGGGGCCCGACTGAAGCTTTCTTT.

This clonotype was detected a few times. The CDR3 here is CSARDRRANTDTQYF. The CDR3 DNA follows: TGCAGTGCTAGAGATAGGAGGGCTAACACAGATACGCAGTATTTT. The V and J genes are TRBV20-1 and TRBJ2-3; TRBD2 is a possible D gene (6 bases). The CDR3 extends over 15 amino acids. In germline, CDR1 is DFQATT, CDR2 SNEGSKA (reference sequence). Trimming shortened V by 0 bases and J by 2 bases, and 12 bases separated the two germline ends.

The gene calls are TRBV7-8 and TRBJ1-4, with a weak D call TRBD1 (5 bases). V was shortened by 3 bases and J by 3 bases, with 23 bases between the two germline ends. The CDR3 extends over 19 amino acids. From germline, CDR1 is SGHVS and CDR2 FQNEAQ. CDR3 DNA: TGTGCCAGCAGCTTGGGGCAGGGCAGCGTCGGTTGGGCTAATGAAAAACTGTTTTTT. As protein: CASSLGQGSVGWANEKLFF.

The rearrangement uses TRBV4-3 and TRBJ2-7; TRBD2 is a possible D gene (6 bases). Trimming cost V 4 bases and J 2 bases, with 24 bases left between them. Germline lookup yields CDR1 LGHNA and CDR2 YSLEER. The CDR3 runs to 18 residues. The CDR3 DNA reads as TGCGCCAGCAGCCTTCGACCGAGAGACGGGGGTTACGCCTACGAGCAGTACTTC. It yields the protein CASSLRPRDGGYAYEQYF.